These 29 T cell receptor beta chains were sequenced from one sample in a study of OX40 agonist ivuxolimab in advanced cancers. Data came from immunoSEQ multiplex PCR; TCRdb stores just in-frame clones and leaves some out. The table has roughly 100,000 clones, just under 90% seen once. The sequencing here drew on CD4+ or CD8+ T cells sorted from blood, taken in a trial of the OX40 agonist ivuxolimab. The receptors originated from an adult with an advanced solid tumor such as melanoma, head and neck, liver or kidney cancer.

The genes are TRBV2 and TRBJ2-2; 8 positions match TRBD1. Germline V gene lookup returns CDR1 SNHLY and CDR2 FYNNEI. The ends lost 8 bases at V and 1 base at J; junction bases unmatched: 3. This CDR3 contains 14 residues. This CDR3 is CASGGTGNTGELFF. The DNA for the CDR3 is TGTGCCAGCGGCGGGACAGGGAACACCGGGGAGCTGTTTTTT.

The rearrangement joins TRBV30 to TRBJ2-7; D is ambiguous. Trimming removed 4 bases at V and 6 bases at J, with 10 bases between. This CDR3 is built from 11 residues. Germline CDR1 is GTSNPN and CDR2 is SVGIG (reference sequence). The CDR3 sequence: CAWNSEGEQYF. CDR3 DNA: TGTGCCTGGAATTCCGAAGGCGAGCAGTACTTC.

This chain links TRBV5-1 with TRBJ2-7, with a possible D match to TRBD2 (5 bases). Germline V gene data show CDR1 as SGHRS and CDR2 as YFSETQ. The length of the CDR3 is 15 residues. The V and J ends lost 2 bases and 1 base respectively, with 13 bases between them. CDR3 loop: CASSFLAGSSYEQYF. The CDR3 DNA reads TGCGCCAGCAGCTTTCTAGCTGGATCTTCCTACGAGCAGTACTTC.

This chain uses TRBV5-1 with TRBJ2-1; 7 bases are shared with TRBD2. Trimming took 0 bases from V and 8 from J; bases not matched to a gene: 8. Germline-derived CDR1 and CDR2 are SGHRS and YFSETQ. The CDR3 extends over 15 amino acids. The CDR3 region has the DNA TGCGCCAGCAGCTTGGCCGGGTTTGCGGGGGATGAGCAGTTCTTC. Amino acids: CASSLAGFAGDEQFF.

This rearrangement joins TRBV28 to TRBJ2-2; 14 nucleotides agree with TRBD2. CDR1 MDHEN and CDR2 SYDVKM come from the germline V gene. The CDR3 consists of 18 residues. Trimming removed 6 bases from V and 7 bases from J; junction bases left unmatched: 13. CDR3 DNA sequence: TGTGCCAGCAGCCCCTACGGACTAGCGGGAGGTTGGGACGGGGAGCTGTTTTTT. Translated, it gives CASSPYGLAGGWDGELFF.

The chain has TRBV7-2 and TRBJ2-7; D is possibly TRBD1 or TRBD2 (5 bases each). V lost 5 bases, J lost 6 bases, and 14 bases lay in between. Germline CDR1 SGHTA, CDR2 FQGNSA. The CDR3 is 13 residues long. CDR3 sequence (DNA): TGTGCCAGCAGCCCCGAGGGACGCCGCGAGCAGTACTTC. This sequence encodes CASSPEGRREQYF.

V gene TRBV29-1 combines with J gene TRBJ2-3; D gene unclear. Germline V lookup: CDR1 SQVTM, CDR2 ANQGSEA. This CDR3 has 15 residues. Between the trimmed V and J ends, which lost 1 base and 1 base, there was a span of 12 bases. CDR3 DNA sequence: TGCAGCGTTGAAGCCCCCCTCTCAGGCACAGATACGCAGTATTTT. Its protein is CSVEAPLSGTDTQYF.

The rearrangement joins TRBV6-6 to TRBJ2-7; perhaps TRBD1 as D (5 bases). Trimming removed 0 bases from V and 7 bases from J, with 16 bases in between. The CDR3 covers 15 residues. The germline gives CDR1 MNHNY, CDR2 SVGAGI (reference sequence). The CDR3 protein is CASSYSISGLKEQYF. The CDR3 region has the DNA TGTGCCAGCAGTTACTCGATATCAGGGTTGAAAGAGCAGTACTTC.

V usage is TRBV4-3 and J usage is TRBJ2-7; no reliable D call. Per the germline V gene, CDR1 is LGHNA and CDR2 is YSLEER. The CDR3 is made up of 11 amino acids. Trimming took off 3 bases at V and 6 bases at J, with 6 bases between the two ends. CDR3 protein: CASSHGREQYF. CDR3 in DNA: TGCGCCAGCAGCCACGGACGCGAGCAGTACTTC.

V gene TRBV18 combines with J gene TRBJ2-2; 10 nucleotides align to TRBD2. Germline V gives CDR1 KGHSH, CDR2 LQKENI. The V gene end was trimmed by 0 bases and the J gene end by 7 bases; junction bases not matched to a gene: 5. This CDR3 is built from 16 residues. CDR3 coding DNA: TGTGCCAGCTCACCACCGATGACTAGCGGGCTCGGGGAGCTGTTTTTT. It translates to CASSPPMTSGLGELFF. Complete variable domain (other parts from reference TRBV18 and TRBJ2-2): NAGVMQNPRHLVRRRGQEARLRCSPMKGHSHVYWYRQLPEEGLKFMVYLQKENIIDESGMPKERFSAEFPKEGPSILRIQQVVRGDSAAYFCASSPPMTSGLGELFFGEGSRLTVL.

This chain links TRBV4-1 with TRBJ2-1; 7 bases map to TRBD2. With V trimmed by 0 bases and J by 0 bases, 2 bases remained unmatched. This CDR3 spans 16 amino acids. CDR1 is MGHRA and CDR2 is YSYEKL in the germline V gene. CDR3 DNA sequence: TGCGCCAGCAGCCAAGATGCGGGAGTCTCCTACAATGAGCAGTTCTTC. It codes for CASSQDAGVSYNEQFF.

This chain uses TRBV10-2 with TRBJ2-7; D may be TRBD1 or TRBD2 (5 bases each). V lost 7 bases, J lost 0 bases, and 13 bases lay in between. The CDR3 has 14 residues. Germline V gene sequence: CDR1 WSHSY, CDR2 SAAADI. The CDR3 loop reads CASKGPQSSYEQYF. The CDR3 region has the DNA TGCGCCAGCAAGGGACCCCAGAGCTCCTACGAGCAGTACTTC.

This clone was detected only a few times. The V call is TRBV30, the J call TRBJ2-7, with D uncertain. CDR1 is GTSNPN and CDR2 is SVGIG in the germline V gene (reference sequence). The ends were cut back, 4 bases at V and 0 bases at J, with 7 bases in the middle. This CDR3 spans 12 amino acids. CDR3 sequence: CAWTRSSYEQYF. The CDR3 nucleotides are TGTGCCTGGACAAGGAGCTCCTACGAGCAGTACTTC.

In regard to this clone: Other nucleotide sequences in the sample specify the same CDR3. J is TRBJ2-5 and V is TRBV10-2, with unresolved D. TRBJ2-7 matches the DNA end more closely, so the J call is doubtful. This CDR3 contains 11 residues. CDR1 is WSHSY and CDR2 is SAAADI in the germline V gene. This CDR3 reads CASSESYEQYF. The DNA of the CDR3 is TGCGCCAGCAGTGAGTCTTACGAGCAGTACTTC.

V is TRBV9 and J is TRBJ1-3; D unclear. CDR3 size: 16 residues. CDR1 and CDR2 (germline): SGDLS, YYNGEE. The V and J ends lost 4 bases and 0 bases respectively, with 14 bases between them. CDR3 sequence: CASSSDTPYSGNTIYF. The CDR3 DNA is TGTGCCAGCAGCTCAGACACCCCCTACTCTGGAAACACCATATATTTT.

This chain's CDR3 is CASSLRSMGGETQYF. The CDR3 nucleotides are TGTGCCAGCAGCTTGAGATCGATGGGTGGAGAGACCCAGTACTTC. The chain recombines TRBV5-6 with TRBJ2-5; D is unresolved. Per the germline V gene, CDR1 is SGHDT and CDR2 is YYEEEE. This CDR3 contains 15 residues. Trimming shortened V by 1 base and J by 4 bases, and 14 bases separated the two germline ends. The whole variable domain, remainder taken from reference TRBV5-6 and TRBJ2-5, is DAGVTQSPTHLIKTRGQQVTLRCSPKSGHDTVSWYQQALGQGPQFIFQYYEEEERQRGNFPDRFSGHQFPNYSSELNVNALLLGDSALYLCASSLRSMGGETQYFGPGTRLLVL.

This chain joins TRBV9 and TRBJ1-6, with 7 positions matching TRBD1. The CDR3 sequence is 16 residues long. Germline V gives CDR1 SGDLS, CDR2 YYNGEE. The V and J ends lost 3 bases and 5 bases, in that order; junction bases with no gene match: 8. CDR3 protein: CASSAGGQGDNSPLHF. DNA of the CDR3: TGTGCCAGCAGCGCAGGGGGGCAGGGGGATAATTCACCCCTCCACTTT.

The chain joins TRBV28 to TRBJ1-1; no firm D call. The CDR3 extends over 14 amino acids. Germline V CDR1 and CDR2: MDHEN, SYDVKM. With 5 bases removed from V and 4 bases from J, the gap between germline ends came to 14 bases. CDR3 DNA: TGTGCCAGCAGTGGAGGGTTTCGAGGCACTGAAGCTTTCTTT. Translated: CASSGGFRGTEAFF.

The chain carries TRBV4-1 and TRBJ1-1, with D possibly matching TRBD1 (6 bases). The V and J ends lost 3 bases and 6 bases respectively, with 17 bases between them. The CDR3 has 15 residues. CDR1 and CDR2 from the germline V gene are MGHRA and YSYEKL. The CDR3 region is CASSHRAGARAEAFF. The CDR3 DNA reads TGCGCCAGCAGCCATCGGGCGGGGGCGCGAGCTGAAGCTTTCTTT.

CDR3 loop: CASSIDGWGSLGGELFF. The CDR3 nucleotides are TGTGCCAGTAGTATAGATGGATGGGGGTCCTTGGGTGGGGAGCTGTTTTTT. The rearrangement links TRBV19 to TRBJ2-2, with D possibly being TRBD1 or TRBD2 (5 bases each). Trimming stripped 0 bases from V and 8 bases from J, with 19 bases between. Germline loops: CDR1 LNHDA, CDR2 SQIVND (reference sequence). The CDR3 sequence is 17 residues long.

The V call is TRBV6-6, the J call TRBJ1-1; D perhaps matches TRBD1 (5 bases). CDR1 is MNHNY, CDR2 SVGAGI, per germline (reference sequence). The length of the CDR3 is 16 residues. V lost 7 bases and J lost 0, with 18 bases in between. This chain's CDR3 is CASTPRGGEMNTEAFF. The CDR3 region has the DNA TGTGCCAGCACCCCCCGGGGGGGGGAGATGAACACTGAAGCTTTCTTT.

The rearrangement joins TRBV4-1 to TRBJ1-2; 7 nucleotides agree with TRBD1. The V gene end was trimmed by 5 bases and the J gene end by 3 bases; junction bases not matched to a gene: 6. This CDR3 region has 14 residues. The germline gives CDR1 MGHRA, CDR2 YSYEKL. The CDR3 sequence is CASSAVGTDYGYTF. For the CDR3, the DNA is TGCGCCAGCAGCGCAGTGGGGACAGACTATGGCTACACCTTC.

The chain couples TRBV12-2 to TRBJ2-3; the DNA was not compared with TRBD1, the D call given in the table. TRBV12-2 is classified as a pseudogene. The length of the CDR3 is 20 residues. CDR3 sequence reads: CASRLAGRDRTISSTDTQYF. The CDR3, as DNA: TGTGCAAGTCGCTTAGCGGGGAGGGACAGGACCATATCTAGCACAGATACGCAGTATTTT.

DNA of the CDR3: TGTGCCAGCAGCCCCTCGAGAGAGCAGTACTTC. Translating it yields CASSPSREQYF. The V gene is TRBV11-3, the J gene TRBJ2-7; D unresolved. The V end lost 5 bases, the J end lost 7 bases, and 9 bases lay between the germline ends. Germline CDR1 SGHNT, CDR2 YENEEA. The CDR3 loop spans 11 amino acids.

CDR3 sequence reads: CASTPWTISGNTIYF. In DNA form, the CDR3 reads TGTGCCAGCACCCCTTGGACCATCTCTGGAAACACCATATATTTT. The chain has TRBV7-9 and TRBJ1-3; D unclear. Trimming left V 7 bases short and J 0 bases short, with 13 bases between. The length of the CDR3 is 15 residues. Germline assignment: CDR1 SEHNR and CDR2 FQNEAQ (reference sequence).

The V call is TRBV27, the J call TRBJ1-5; D perhaps matches TRBD1 (6 bases). The CDR3 is made up of 14 amino acids. V gave up 2 bases and J gave up 5 bases, with 10 bases separating them. Per the germline V gene, CDR1 is MNHEY and CDR2 is SMNVEV (reference sequence). DNA of the CDR3: TGTGCCAGCAGTTTAAGGGGGAGTGATCAGCCCCAGCATTTT. Translated: CASSLRGSDQPQHF.

The chain links TRBV7-2 to TRBJ2-5; 8 bases are a match to TRBD2. The J call may be incorrect, as the DNA end agrees better with TRBJ2-7. The germline gives CDR1 SGHTA, CDR2 FQGNSA. This CDR3 has 14 amino acids. This CDR3 is CASSLGAGAYEQYF. CDR3 in DNA: TGTGCCAGCAGCTTAGGAGCGGGAGCCTACGAGCAGTACTTC.

This clone was observed at least ten times. The CDR3 here is CASSQVRRIGTEAFF. The DNA of the CDR3 is TGTGCCAGCAGCCAAGTTCGACGGATAGGGACTGAAGCTTTCTTT. This chain links TRBV14 with TRBJ1-1; D gene uncertain. In germline, CDR1 is SGHDN, CDR2 FVKESK. The CDR3 runs 15 residues. Trimming shortened V by 1 base and J by 5 bases, and 14 bases separated the two germline ends.

The chain links TRBV6-6 to TRBJ2-4, with D perhaps TRBD1 (5 bases). The germline V gene encodes CDR1 MNHNY and CDR2 SVGAGI (reference sequence). The CDR3 totals 15 residues. V was shortened by 1 base and J by 5 bases, with 12 bases between the two germline ends. CDR3 sequence reads: CASSYLGLGENIQYF. The CDR3 DNA is TGTGCCAGCAGTTACTTAGGGTTAGGGGAAAACATTCAGTACTTC.